The clone carrying this T cell receptor (beta chain) appeared many times. TCR cDNA molecules were tagged individually, and each one carried a unique molecular identifier. TCRdb fed the 5' RACE reads into MiXCR, producing one record per CDR3 protein. The data hold some 100,000 distinct CDR3 sequences, with 12% observed a single time. Germline V gene lookup returns CDR1 MGHRA and CDR2 YSYEKL. V dropped 0 bases and J dropped 6; count of bases not matched to a gene: 15. The CDR3 covers 18 residues. The data belong to a study of spatial heterogeneity in lung cancer. Study in general: Within raw reads, each unique TCR and UMI combination appeared on average more than ten times.

The time point denotes: sample taken at primary tumor resection. The donors comprised some 78 untreated early-stage non-small cell lung cancer patients. Sequencing of whole RNA from tumor, nontumor lung or frozen PBMC involved no sorting. This sequence was found in a male donor with early-stage non-small cell lung cancer. This sample comprised PBMCs, obtained at surgery. The V and J genes are TRBV4-1 and TRBJ2-5; 8 nucleotides line up with TRBD2. Written as DNA, the CDR3 is TGCGCCAGCAGCCAAGATCTGGGGGCGGGGGGACTTGCGAAGACCCAGTACTTC. It encodes CASSQDLGAGGLAKTQYF.